This T cell receptor (beta chain) was captured in a study of molecular identifiers for immune sequencing clone quantification. There are 16 residues in the CDR3. CDR1 and CDR2 (germline): LGHDT, YNNKEL (reference sequence). V lost 0 bases and J lost 6; bases outside the gene matches: 6. Naive CD8 libraries were made from about 20,000 to 1,000,000 sorted cells, and they used 10%, 30% or 50% RNA. A CD8+CD4-CCR7+CD45RA+ gate was used to sort naive CD8 T cells. TCRdb analysed the PCR reads with MiXCR anew, one entry per CDR3 protein. Altogether some 320,000 distinct CDR3 sequences are present, 24% being singletons, with the ten largest covering 0.74%.

Material for sequencing was naive CD8+ T cells from blood, with Jurkat cell RNA spiked in. The subset: FACS-sorted CD8+CD4-CCR7+CD45RA+ naive T cells. The TCR comes from a human donor in good health. Some libraries in this study had Jurkat cell RNA spiked in. This chain links TRBV3-1 with TRBJ2-2, with 8 positions matching TRBD1. This CDR3 reads CASSQDLRQGPGELFF. The CDR3 DNA reads as TGTGCCAGCAGCCAAGATTTGCGACAGGGGCCCGGGGAGCTGTTTTTT. Supplemented by reference TRBV3-1 and TRBJ2-2, the full variable domain reads DTAVSQTPKYLVTQMGNDKSIKCEQNLGHDTMYWYKQDSKKFLKIMFSYNNKELIINETVPNRFSPKSPDKAHLNLHINSLELGDSAVYFCASSQDLRQGPGELFFGEGSRLTVL.